This T cell receptor (beta chain) is drawn from a study of blood T cell repertoires in COVID-19 (dated by TCRdb to the early 2020s). Background on the whole study: Samples from collaborators originated in the United States, Italy and Spain and spanned both the acute and convalescent phases of COVID-19. The samples were drawn from two sources: the first 160 participants of the ongoing ImmuneRACE study, and 1,200 or so subjects contributed by 6 global collaborators. The repertoires were released in a freely available public database intended as a resource for research on the immune response to SARS-CoV-2. A de-identified subject ID, COVID-19 status, age in years and sex were almost always included in the sample metadata. The material from the prospective study consisted of cDNA or gDNA derived from T cells, B-cell-depleted T cells, or PBMCs. Subjects who had been exposed to COVID-19, were actively infected with it, or had recovered from it provided the deeply sampled blood TCRbeta repertoires that made up the dataset. HLA class I and class II types, where available, came from metadata supplied by the sample provider rather than from assay-based typing.

Concerning this clone itself: Its cognate antigen has yet to be identified. Base qualities are not recorded, but no much larger clone differs from it by a single base.

Study-wide findings and limitations: How much clinical and demographic metadata was included differed by source and by participant, and the metadata was provided uncurated.

At the junction V is shortened by 2 bases and J by 5 bases, with 21 bases in between. In the germline V gene, CDR1 corresponds to SGHTA and CDR2 to FQGNSA. The CDR3 covers 17 residues, taking in both the cysteine and the phenylalanine. Left in the record is the CDR3 DNA by itself, 51 bases read in frame from the first base. TCRbeta CDR3 regions were amplified from genomic DNA by means of the immunoSEQ Assay, a bias-controlled multiplex PCR. Concerning the study's data processing: Nucleated cell counts per sample were estimated from amplification of reference gene primers within the assay. To quantify the absolute abundance of each unique TCRbeta CDR3 rearrangement, sequence reads were collapsed and filtered. Productive Simpson clonality was computed per sample as the square root of Simpson's diversity index over productive rearrangements. Drawn from immuneACCESS, this table holds only the in-frame rearrangements with V and J called that TCRdb kept. Clones are partly lost; checked studies trace under half to an unresolved V gene and leave the rest unexplained. The V and J calls and clone size are taken from that table; D and trimming were inferred from the DNA. The sample profile shows fewer than 250,000 clones; about 85% of them were found once. The top ten clonotypes cover 1.1% of the sample.

Whole blood was collected in K2EDTA tubes by collaborating institutions according to the institutions' own protocols. Collaborator samples were shipped for TCRbeta analysis as frozen whole blood, isolated PBMCs, or DNA extracted from either sample type. This TCR came from a man between 25 and 39 years old with acute or convalescent COVID-19. The rearranged segments are TRBV7-2 and TRBJ2-5; TRBD2 is perhaps the D gene, given 5 matching bases. The sample was peripheral blood. The CDR3 loop reads CASSLNRIGGGRETQYF. The sequence in DNA is TGTGCCAGCAGCTTAAACCGCATAGGAGGAGGCCGGGAGACCCAGTACTTC.